This T cell receptor (beta chain) was recorded in a study of CD8 T cells in ankylosing spondylitis. It was by quantitative 5'-RACE with molecular barcodes that TCR beta libraries were made. TCRdb re-derived calls from the 5' RACE reads in MiXCR, one entry per CDR3 protein. In the table there are about 140,000 distinct CDR3 sequences, 6% to 8% of which are singletons. The germline V gene encodes CDR1 SGHTA and CDR2 FQGNSA. Trimming pared 5 bases from V and 3 bases from J, leaving 9 bases between. The CDR3 consists of 13 residues. The sequence came from a female donor with ankylosing spondylitis or in good health (not recorded which). The material sequenced was blood, either unsorted or a sorted T cell fraction (not recorded which). The rearrangement uses TRBV7-2 and TRBJ2-3, with no clear D. CDR3 DNA sequence: TGTGCCAGCAGCACGCGTGGGACAGATACGCAGTATTTT. It specifies CASSTRGTDTQYF.